Shown below are 27 T cell receptor beta chains from a single sample sequenced in a study of blood T cell repertoires in COVID-19. The repertoire was sequenced with immunoSEQ multiplex PCR; TCRdb's copy has only in-frame clones and lacks some. The profile shows some 80,000 clones, over 80% of them singletons. Sequenced sample: peripheral blood. Receptors were obtained from a man aged 60 to 69 with active or convalescent COVID-19.

This sequence joins TRBV10-3 and TRBJ2-1; 9 bases agree with TRBD2. CDR1 and CDR2 (germline): ENHRY, SYGVKD. Unmatched junction bases numbered 4, after V lost 0 bases and J lost 4 bases. This CDR3 is 16 amino acids long. For the CDR3, the DNA is TGTGCCATCAGTGAGTCGGGTAGCGGGGGTTACAATGAGCAGTTCTTC. Protein: CAISESGSGGYNEQFF.

V and J are TRBV6-6 and TRBJ1-1, with TRBD1 matching 7 bases. The CDR3 is 14 residues long. Germline V gives CDR1 MNHNY, CDR2 SVGAGI (reference sequence). V gave up 0 bases and J gave up 5 bases; unmatched junction bases: 3. The chain's CDR3 is CASSYSGTVTEAFF. CDR3 bases: TGTGCCAGCAGTTACTCCGGGACAGTGACTGAAGCTTTCTTT.

V usage is TRBV6-5 and J usage is TRBJ1-6, with 7 bases identical to TRBD1. The CDR3 is made up of 14 amino acids. J was trimmed by 14 bases and V by 6 bases; bases with no gene match: 13. Germline V gene sequence: CDR1 MNHEY, CDR2 SVGAGI. CDR3 amino acids: CASSSTGALSSLHF. The DNA of the CDR3 is TGTGCCAGCAGCTCAACAGGGGCCCTCTCGTCCCTCCACTTT.

The rearrangement joins TRBV2 to TRBJ1-2; weak D call: TRBD1 (6 bases). V was clipped by 7 bases and J by 3 bases, with 18 bases between them. The germline V gene has CDR1 SNHLY and CDR2 FYNNEI. CDR3 length equals 15 residues. In DNA, the CDR3 is TGTGCCAGCAAGACCGGGGGGGCTCTGGACTATGGCTACACCTTC. This gives the protein CASKTGGALDYGYTF.

This chain joins TRBV6-2 or TRBV6-3 and TRBJ2-7, with 8 bases matching TRBD2. The CDR3 is 14 amino acids. The germline CDR1 and CDR2 sequences are MNHEY and SVGEGT. V gave up 4 bases and J gave up 0 bases; unmatched junction bases: 2. The CDR3 bases are TGTGCCAGCAGTTCCAGCGGGAGCTCCTACGAGCAGTACTTC. It yields the protein CASSSSGSSYEQYF.

V usage is TRBV7-3 and J usage is TRBJ1-1; TRBD1 matches 7 bases. CDR1 and CDR2 from the germline V gene are SGHTA and FQGTGA. With 5 bases clipped from V and 7 bases from J, the junction kept 13 bases outside the gene matches. The CDR3 contains 15 residues. CDR3 region: CASSLLPSRDSEAFF. For the CDR3, the DNA is TGTGCCAGCAGCCTGCTCCCATCCCGGGACAGTGAAGCTTTCTTT.

The chain combines TRBV6-5 with TRBJ2-7; 7 bases align to TRBD1. Germline lookup yields CDR1 MNHEY and CDR2 SVGAGI. Trimming removed 0 bases from V and 3 bases from J; junction bases left unmatched: 5. This CDR3 has 15 amino acids. The CDR3 DNA reads as TGTGCCAGCAGTTACTCATCCGGGACAGACTACGAGCAGTACTTC. Protein product: CASSYSSGTDYEQYF.

The chain links TRBV6-5 to TRBJ2-1, with D possibly TRBD2 on 7 matching bases. V lost 0 bases to trimming and J lost 8 bases, with 14 bases between them. This CDR3 comprises 15 residues. The V gene's germline CDR1 is MNHEY and CDR2 SVGAGI. For the CDR3, the DNA is TGTGCCAGCAGTTACTCGAGGGGGGGCCGGGATGAGCAGTTCTTC. Translating gives CASSYSRGGRDEQFF.

This clone was seen a few times. The rearrangement joins TRBV15 to TRBJ2-7; tentative D call: TRBD1 (5 bases). In germline, CDR1 is LNHNV, CDR2 YYDKDF (reference sequence). The CDR3 spans 12 residues. V lost 6 bases and J lost 6, with 12 bases in between. The CDR3 DNA reads TGTGCCACCAGTACGGCAGGGTCCGAGCAGTACTTC. It codes for CATSTAGSEQYF.

The CDR3 DNA reads TGCGCCAGCAGCCCAGACGACAGCCGACACTCCTATAATTCACCCCTCCACTTT. Translation: CASSPDDSRHSYNSPLHF. The chain is built from TRBV4-3 and TRBJ1-6, with D perhaps TRBD1 (5 bases). The V end lost 4 bases, the J end lost 0 bases, and 16 bases lay between the germline ends. The CDR3 loop spans 18 amino acids. CDR1 LGHNA and CDR2 YSLEER come from the germline V gene.

V gene TRBV30 combines with J gene TRBJ1-1; D unclear. Trimming took off 0 bases at V and 3 bases at J, with 5 bases between the two ends. Germline CDR1 reads GTSNPN; CDR2 reads SVGIG (reference sequence). CDR3 size: 12 residues. The CDR3 region is CAWSVRDTEAFF. The DNA of the CDR3 is TGTGCCTGGAGTGTACGGGACACTGAAGCTTTCTTT.

The V call is TRBV3-1 (or the pseudogene TRBV3-2), the J call TRBJ2-1; perhaps TRBD1 as D (5 bases). This CDR3 has 15 residues. Trimming stripped 4 bases from V and 7 bases from J, with 17 bases between. Germline assignment: CDR1 LGHDT and CDR2 YNNKEL (reference sequence). CDR3 in amino acids: CASSPMGRRGNEQFF. DNA of the CDR3: TGTGCCAGCAGCCCAATGGGGCGACGAGGAAATGAGCAGTTCTTC.

The DNA of the CDR3 is TGCGCCAGCAGCCCGACTAGCGGAAGCTCCTACGAGCAGTACTTC. Its protein product is CASSPTSGSSYEQYF. This rearrangement joins TRBV5-1 to TRBJ2-7, with 9 bases lining up with TRBD2. Losses at the gene ends were 4 bases for V and 0 bases for J; bases not matched to a gene: 5. The CDR3 has 15 residues. Germline CDR1 and CDR2: SGHRS and YFSETQ.

The chain has TRBV29-1 and TRBJ2-4; D is possibly TRBD1 (5 bases). Germline V gene lookup returns CDR1 SQVTM and CDR2 ANQGSEA. Trimming stripped 3 bases from V and 10 bases from J, with 19 bases between. The CDR3 spans 14 residues. The CDR3 sequence is CSVELGAGSQIQYF. CDR3 nucleotides: TGCAGCGTTGAGTTGGGTGCAGGGTCACAAATTCAGTACTTC. Full variable domain (missing parts from reference TRBV29-1 and TRBJ2-4): SAVISQKPSRDICQRGTSLTIQCQVDSQVTMMFWYRQQPGQSLTLIATANQGSEATYESGFVIDKFPISRPNLTFSTLTVSNMSPEDSSIYLCSVELGAGSQIQYFGAGTRLSVL.

This clone occurred a few times. This chain connects TRBV11-2 to TRBJ1-4, with 7 bases lining up with TRBD1. Trimming at V came to 8 bases and at J to 7 bases, leaving 4 bases not matched to a gene. There are 12 residues in the CDR3. Germline CDR1 is SGHAT and CDR2 is FQNNGV. The CDR3 sequence is CASSQGIEKLFF. The CDR3 nucleotides read TGTGCCAGCTCACAGGGGATTGAAAAACTGTTTTTT.

The chain couples TRBV4-1 to TRBJ2-5, with a possible D match to TRBD2 (7 bases). V was shortened by 0 bases and J by 5 bases, with 16 bases between the two germline ends. CDR3 length: 16 residues. The germline V gene encodes CDR1 MGHRA and CDR2 YSYEKL. The CDR3 coding sequence is TGCGCCAGCAGCCAAGAGGCGGCGGGGGCGGCGGAGACCCAGTACTTC. The encoded protein is CASSQEAAGAAETQYF.

J is TRBJ2-4 and V is TRBV6-5, with TRBD1 matching over 7 bases. The junction had 8 bases not matched to a gene; V was cut back by 5 bases and J by 1 base. Germline V gene lookup returns CDR1 MNHEY and CDR2 SVGAGI. This CDR3 region has 16 residues. The CDR3 loop is CASSNLQGWAKNIQYF. CDR3 coding DNA: TGTGCCAGCAGTAACTTACAGGGGTGGGCCAAAAACATTCAGTACTTC.

This sequence joins TRBV18 and TRBJ2-7; 10 nucleotides line up with TRBD2. CDR3 length: 18 amino acids. J lost 5 bases, V lost 2 bases, and 15 bases had no gene match. CDR1 KGHSH and CDR2 LQKENI come from the germline V gene. The DNA for the CDR3 is TGTGCCAGCTCACCAAGAGGGCTCAGCGGGGGGGCCTTCCACGAGCAGTACTTC. The encoded protein is CASSPRGLSGGAFHEQYF.

The CDR3 nucleotides are TGTGCCAGCAGTTACAACTTCGGGACAGTCTCATTCACTGAAGCTTTCTTT. Amino acids: CASSYNFGTVSFTEAFF. This chain links TRBV6-2 or TRBV6-3 with TRBJ1-1, with 7 bases aligning to TRBD1. Looked up from germline, CDR1 is MNHEY and CDR2 is SVGEGT. The CDR3 spans 17 residues. V shed 2 bases, J shed 4 bases, and the junction held 13 bases outside the gene matches.

The chain combines TRBV6-5 with TRBJ1-3; TRBD1 matches 9 bases. The germline CDR1 and CDR2 sequences are MNHEY and SVGAGI. With 6 bases clipped from V and 4 bases from J, the junction kept 7 bases outside the gene matches. This CDR3 has 15 amino acids. The CDR3 DNA reads as TGTGCCAGCAGCAAGGGACAGGGAGGAGGAAACACCATATATTTT. This sequence encodes CASSKGQGGGNTIYF.

This clone was counted a few times. This chain connects TRBV11-3 to TRBJ1-6; 8 bases align to TRBD1. The CDR3 has 14 amino acids. From germline, CDR1 is SGHNT and CDR2 YENEEA. The J segment lost 6 bases and the V segment lost 5 bases, leaving 3 bases of the junction unmatched. This CDR3 reads CASSDRGGNSPLHF. CDR3 nucleotides: TGTGCCAGCAGCGACAGGGGCGGTAATTCACCCCTCCACTTT.

The rearrangement uses TRBV2 and TRBJ2-1; TRBD1 aligns across 8 bases. Germline V gene data show CDR1 as SNHLY and CDR2 as FYNNEI. The CDR3 runs to 15 residues. V was pared by 5 bases and J by 2 bases, with 5 bases of the junction left unmatched. CDR3 sequence reads: CASSKDRVPYNEQFF. The CDR3 DNA sequence: TGTGCCAGCAGTAAGGACAGGGTCCCCTACAATGAGCAGTTCTTC. Together with reference TRBV2 and TRBJ2-1, the CDR3 gives the full variable domain: EPEVTQTPSHQVTQMGQEVILRCVPISNHLYFYWYRQILGQKVEFLVSFYNNEISEKSEIFDDQFSVERPDGSNFTLKIRSTKLEDSAMYFCASSKDRVPYNEQFFGPGTRLTVL.

This clone was recorded a few times. The V call is TRBV9, the J call TRBJ1-6, with no clear D. Looked up from germline, CDR1 is SGDLS and CDR2 is YYNGEE. This CDR3 is 16 amino acids long. Trimming stripped 0 bases from V and 0 bases from J, with 7 bases between. CDR3 DNA: TGTGCCAGCAGCGTAGGGGAGGGCTCCTATAATTCACCCCTCCACTTT. The encoded protein is CASSVGEGSYNSPLHF.

This clone came up once. The chain has TRBV5-1 and TRBJ1-1; no definite D call. This CDR3 spans 15 amino acids. Germline-derived CDR1 and CDR2 are SGHRS and YFSETQ. Trimming removed 2 bases from V and 4 bases from J, with 15 bases in between. The CDR3 sequence is CASSFKEGGFTEAFF. The DNA for the CDR3 is TGCGCCAGCAGCTTCAAAGAGGGTGGGTTCACTGAAGCTTTCTTT.

This clone has just a few counts. The chain uses TRBV7-2 and TRBJ2-3; 12 nucleotides align to TRBD1. The germline CDR1 and CDR2 sequences are SGHTA and FQGNSA. The CDR3 contains 17 residues. The V and J ends lost 5 bases and 4 bases, in that order; junction bases with no gene match: 10. The CDR3: CASSTRDRGRPADTQYF. CDR3 bases: TGTGCCAGCAGCACCCGGGACAGGGGGCGCCCGGCAGATACGCAGTATTTT.

The chain combines TRBV6-1 with TRBJ2-1, with TRBD1 matching over 8 bases. The germline CDR1 and CDR2 sequences are MNHNS and SASEGT. V was clipped by 3 bases and J by 0 bases; unmatched bases: 10. This CDR3 contains 18 residues. CDR3 nucleotide sequence: TGTGCCAGCAGTGAGTACAGGGGGTTTCAGAGCTCCTACAATGAGCAGTTCTTC. Protein sequence: CASSEYRGFQSSYNEQFF.

This clone was recorded a few times. V and J are TRBV6-2 or TRBV6-3 and TRBJ1-2; TRBD1 matches at 8 bases. CDR1 MNHEY and CDR2 SVGEGT come from the germline V gene. There are 15 residues in the CDR3. V dropped 4 bases and J dropped 8; count of bases not matched to a gene: 12. The DNA for the CDR3 is TGTGCCAGCAGTTTTGGACAGGGCTCCGTGAGAGGCTACACCTTC. Encoded protein: CASSFGQGSVRGYTF.